The 25 T cell receptor beta chains below all came from one sample that was sequenced in a study of cytomegalovirus exposure and HLA in healthy donors. PCR used 60 Vbeta primers and 13 Jbeta primers. Using immunoSEQ multiplex PCR, the repertoire was profiled, and TCRdb retains in-frame clones only, with some absent. The table includes 200,000 or so clones, almost 70% detected once. Sequenced material: PBMCs. The receptor source for this set is a man aged 40-55 years in good health and CMV-seropositive.

The rearrangement uses TRBV10-3 and TRBJ2-3; tentatively, D is TRBD2 (7 bases). This CDR3 has 15 residues. V lost 4 bases, J lost 0 bases, and 11 bases lay in between. Per the germline V gene, CDR1 is ENHRY and CDR2 is SYGVKD. In DNA, the CDR3 is TGTGCCATCAGTGTCGCGGGGGCAAGCACAGATACGCAGTATTTT. It yields the protein CAISVAGASTDTQYF.

This clone was detected only once. The rearrangement links TRBV6-5 to TRBJ1-1; TRBD1 might be the D (5 bases). Trimming left V 6 bases short and J 7 bases short, with 21 bases between. The germline V gene has CDR1 MNHEY and CDR2 SVGAGI. This CDR3 region has 15 residues. The CDR3 loop reads CASSKPPRDLGEAFF. The CDR3, as DNA: TGTGCCAGCAGCAAACCCCCCAGGGATCTTGGTGAAGCTTTCTTT.

This rearrangement joins TRBV6-6 to TRBJ2-1, with 12 nucleotides matching TRBD2. Germline V gene data show CDR1 as MNHNY and CDR2 as SVGAGI (reference sequence). The CDR3 is made up of 14 amino acids. V shed 1 base and J 9 bases; nucleotides not matched to a gene: 1. CDR3 coding DNA: TGTGCCAGCAGTTACTTGACTAGCGGGGGTGAGCAGTTCTTC. This gives the protein CASSYLTSGGEQFF.

This clone turned up a few times. The chain uses TRBV7-9 and TRBJ1-1, with a tentative D call TRBD1 (6 bases). The CDR3 covers 13 residues. The V end lost 2 bases, the J end lost 6 bases, and 10 bases lay between the germline ends. Per germline, CDR1 SEHNR and CDR2 FQNEAQ (reference sequence). The CDR3 sequence is CASSLMAGAEAFF. The DNA of the CDR3 is TGTGCCAGCAGCTTAATGGCAGGGGCTGAAGCTTTCTTT.

The chain joins TRBV6-5 to TRBJ2-7; D is undetermined. This CDR3 is 15 amino acids long. Germline V gene data show CDR1 as MNHEY and CDR2 as SVGAGI. Trimming removed 7 bases at V and 7 bases at J, with 23 bases between. CDR3 amino acids: CASTPADGVLREQYF. The CDR3 nucleotides read TGTGCCAGCACACCCGCAGACGGAGTCCTGCGGGAGCAGTACTTC.

The rearrangement joins TRBV7-2 to TRBJ1-2; 7 bases line up with TRBD1. The length of the CDR3 is 18 residues. Germline V gives CDR1 SGHTA, CDR2 FQGNSA. V was clipped by 2 bases and J by 4 bases; unmatched bases: 16. The CDR3 DNA sequence: TGTGCCAGCAGCTTAAGGGGCAGGGGGGAGATGATGAGCTATGGCTACACCTTC. Its translation is CASSLRGRGEMMSYGYTF.

The V call is TRBV4-2, the J call TRBJ2-1, with 11 bases matching TRBD2. V gave up 5 bases and J gave up 7 bases; unmatched junction bases: 7. The germline gives CDR1 LGHNA, CDR2 YNFKEQ. This CDR3 spans 15 amino acids. The CDR3 sequence is CASSFGTSGANEQFF. The CDR3 nucleotides are TGTGCCAGCAGCTTTGGGACTAGCGGAGCTAATGAGCAGTTCTTC.

V gene TRBV7-2 combines with J gene TRBJ2-1; TRBD1 aligns across 9 bases. Germline V gene data show CDR1 as SGHTA and CDR2 as FQGNSA. The CDR3 has 15 residues. J was trimmed by 9 bases and V by 5 bases; bases with no gene match: 11. The CDR3 nucleotides read TGTGCCAGCAGCGCGCGTTACAGGGGGCGAAGTGAGCAGTTCTTC. This translates into CASSARYRGRSEQFF.

The chain has TRBV6-6 and TRBJ2-3; 9 bases agree with TRBD2. The V segment lost 8 bases and the J segment 2 bases; nucleotides outside the gene matches: 8. Germline V gene sequence: CDR1 MNHNY, CDR2 SVGAGI (reference sequence). The CDR3 sequence is 15 residues long. CDR3 in amino acids: CASVWGGGDTDTQYF. CDR3 coding DNA: TGTGCCAGCGTCTGGGGCGGGGGGGACACAGATACGCAGTATTTT.

This chain links TRBV27 with TRBJ1-5; 12 bases match TRBD1. CDR1 MNHEY and CDR2 SMNVEV come from the germline V gene (reference sequence). With V trimmed by 6 bases and J by 3 bases, 6 bases remained unmatched. The CDR3 is 16 amino acids. The CDR3 sequence is CASSPGTGGSNQPQHF. The CDR3 region has the DNA TGTGCCAGCAGCCCTGGGACAGGGGGCTCCAATCAGCCCCAGCATTTT.

Regarding this clone: Germline and junction disagree at one end, which may indicate a read error. The rearrangement links TRBV7-9 to TRBJ1-2, with a possible D match to TRBD1 (5 bases). This CDR3 contains 12 residues. Looked up from germline, CDR1 is SEHNR and CDR2 is FQNEAQ (reference sequence). The CDR3, as DNA: TGTTCCAGCAGCAGGGAGGCCTATGGCTACACCTTC. Protein product: CSSSREAYGYTF.

The chain recombines TRBV7-2 with TRBJ1-5; D remains ambiguous. Germline CDR1 and CDR2: SGHTA and FQGNSA. CDR3 length: 14 residues. V gave up 5 bases and J gave up 2 bases, with 10 bases separating them. The CDR3, as DNA: TGTGCCAGCAGCCGGACCGGGGGCAATCAGCCCCAGCATTTT. It yields the protein CASSRTGGNQPQHF. Variable domain in full (rest from reference TRBV7-2 and TRBJ1-5): GAGVSQSPSNKVTEKGKDVELRCDPISGHTALYWYRQSLGQGLEFLIYFQGNSAPDKSGLPSDRFSAERTGGSVSTLTIQRTQQEDSAVYLCASSRTGGNQPQHFGDGTRLSIL.

The V gene is TRBV4-2, the J gene TRBJ1-5, with a tentative D call TRBD1 (5 bases). The CDR3 runs 16 residues. V was shortened by 5 bases and J by 0 bases, with 14 bases between the two germline ends. The germline V gene has CDR1 LGHNA and CDR2 YNFKEQ. The CDR3, as DNA: TGTGCCAGCAGCTCCAGGGATTCCCATAGCAATCAGCCCCAGCATTTT. The encoded protein is CASSSRDSHSNQPQHF.

The chain couples TRBV15 to TRBJ2-7; a weak D match, TRBD1 (5 bases). Per germline, CDR1 LNHNV and CDR2 YYDKDF (reference sequence). The ends were cut back, 7 bases at V and 2 bases at J, with 15 bases in the middle. The CDR3 totals 14 residues. The chain's CDR3 is CATTPSTAPYEQYF. The DNA for the CDR3 is TGTGCCACCACCCCTTCGACAGCCCCCTACGAGCAGTACTTC.

This chain links TRBV11-2 with TRBJ2-1, with 9 bases lining up with TRBD1. Germline V gene lookup returns CDR1 SGHAT and CDR2 FQNNGV. The CDR3 runs to 11 residues. Losses at the gene ends were 5 bases for V and 14 bases for J; bases not matched to a gene: 4. The DNA for the CDR3 is TGTGCCAGCAGCATCGGGACAGGGAAGTTCTTC. The encoded protein is CASSIGTGKFF.

V usage is TRBV6-1 and J usage is TRBJ1-5, with 7 bases that match TRBD1. V lost 5 bases to trimming and J lost 4 bases; unmatched junction nucleotides: 5. Germline CDR1 and CDR2: MNHNS and SASEGT. The CDR3 covers 14 residues. The CDR3 protein is CASSLGQENQPQHF. The CDR3 DNA follows: TGTGCCAGCAGTCTCGGACAGGAGAATCAGCCCCAGCATTTT.

The rearrangement links TRBV2 to TRBJ1-2, with no clear D. This CDR3 is built from 16 residues. Germline V gene sequence: CDR1 SNHLY, CDR2 FYNNEI. V was pared by 2 bases and J by 6 bases, with 19 bases between. This CDR3 is CASSEKTSLVGNGYTF. The DNA for the CDR3 is TGTGCCAGCAGTGAAAAGACAAGTCTTGTTGGCAATGGCTACACCTTC.

This chain links TRBV11-2 with TRBJ1-6; a possible D gene is TRBD1 (6 bases). Germline values: CDR1 SGHAT, CDR2 FQNNGV. The ends were cut back, 3 bases at V and 9 bases at J, with 15 bases in the middle. The CDR3 consists of 15 residues. The CDR3 loop is CASSFGKGVGSPLHF. CDR3 coding DNA: TGTGCCAGCAGCTTCGGTAAGGGGGTCGGTTCACCCCTCCACTTT.

This clone was picked up a small number of times. This chain uses TRBV5-4 with TRBJ1-1; 10 bases line up with TRBD1. Germline CDR1 and CDR2: SGHNT and YYREEE (reference sequence). V was clipped by 4 bases and J by 1 base; unmatched bases: 1. The CDR3 totals 14 residues. The CDR3 loop is CASSRDRGNTEAFF. The CDR3 nucleotides read TGTGCCAGCAGCCGGGACAGGGGGAACACTGAAGCTTTCTTT.

This sequence joins TRBV5-1 and TRBJ1-4, with D possibly being TRBD1 (6 bases). Between the trimmed V and J ends, which lost 3 bases and 7 bases, there was a span of 13 bases. This CDR3 contains 14 residues. In germline, CDR1 is SGHRS, CDR2 YFSETQ. The CDR3 loop reads CASSWDTEGEKLFF. The CDR3 coding sequence is TGCGCCAGCAGCTGGGACACCGAGGGTGAAAAACTGTTTTTT. Complete variable domain (other parts from reference TRBV5-1 and TRBJ1-4): KAGVTQTPRYLIKTRGQQVTLSCSPISGHRSVSWYQQTPGQGLQFLFEYFSETQRNKGNFPGRFSGRQFSNSRSEMNVSTLELGDSALYLCASSWDTEGEKLFFGSGTQLSVL.

The chain couples TRBV14 to TRBJ2-1; possibly TRBD1 for D (6 bases). Germline assignment: CDR1 SGHDN and CDR2 FVKESK. V shed 1 base and J shed 8 bases, with 18 bases lying between them. This CDR3 contains 16 residues. CDR3 coding DNA: TGTGCCAGCAGCCAAGCGCCCGGGACACTCCTCGATGAGCAGTTCTTC. This gives the protein CASSQAPGTLLDEQFF.

This clone was recorded a few times. This chain uses TRBV28 with TRBJ2-7, with 9 bases aligning to TRBD2. With 7 bases clipped from V and 2 bases from J, the junction kept 3 bases outside the gene matches. This CDR3 is 13 amino acids long. Per the germline V gene, CDR1 is MDHEN and CDR2 is SYDVKM. CDR3 sequence reads: CASNSGGPYEQYF. For the CDR3, the DNA is TGTGCCAGCAACAGCGGGGGGCCCTACGAGCAGTACTTC.

The chain recombines TRBV29-1 with TRBJ1-2; no clear D gene. Looked up from germline, CDR1 is SQVTM and CDR2 is ANQGSEA. The V end lost 7 bases, the J end lost 0 bases, and 15 bases lay between the germline ends. The length of the CDR3 is 14 residues. CDR3 sequence reads: CSAEARLANYGYTF. The CDR3 DNA follows: TGCAGCGCCGAGGCGAGGCTAGCTAACTATGGCTACACCTTC.

The chain employs TRBV29-1 and TRBJ2-2; no clear D. Per the germline V gene, CDR1 is SQVTM and CDR2 is ANQGSEA. V was clipped by 3 bases and J by 1 base, with 6 bases between them. The CDR3 runs 13 residues. The DNA for the CDR3 is TGCAGCGTTGATTTACAGAACACCGGGGAGCTGTTTTTT. It encodes CSVDLQNTGELFF.

This clone was seen a handful of times. This chain joins TRBV6-5 and TRBJ2-7, with 9 bases identical to TRBD1. Unmatched junction bases numbered 9, after V lost 4 bases and J lost 2 bases. The CDR3 extends over 16 amino acids. Germline V gene data show CDR1 as MNHEY and CDR2 as SVGAGI. The DNA for the CDR3 is TGTGCCAGCAGTTCCCCTAAGACAGGGGGGACCTACGAGCAGTACTTC. As protein: CASSSPKTGGTYEQYF.